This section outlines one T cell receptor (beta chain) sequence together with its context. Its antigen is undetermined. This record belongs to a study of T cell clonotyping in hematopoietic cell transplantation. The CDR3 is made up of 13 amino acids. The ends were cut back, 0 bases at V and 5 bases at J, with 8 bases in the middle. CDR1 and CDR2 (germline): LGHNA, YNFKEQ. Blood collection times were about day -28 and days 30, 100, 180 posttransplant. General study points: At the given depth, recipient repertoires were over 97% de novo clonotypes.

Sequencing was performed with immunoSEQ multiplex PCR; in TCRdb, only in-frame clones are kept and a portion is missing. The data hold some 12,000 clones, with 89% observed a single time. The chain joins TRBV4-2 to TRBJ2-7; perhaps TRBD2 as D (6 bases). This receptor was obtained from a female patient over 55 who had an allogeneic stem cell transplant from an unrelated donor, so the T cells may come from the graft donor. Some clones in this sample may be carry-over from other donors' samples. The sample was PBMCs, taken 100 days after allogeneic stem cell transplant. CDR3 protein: CASSQDRGNEQYF. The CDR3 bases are TGTGCCAGCAGCCAAGATCGGGGGAACGAGCAGTACTTC.